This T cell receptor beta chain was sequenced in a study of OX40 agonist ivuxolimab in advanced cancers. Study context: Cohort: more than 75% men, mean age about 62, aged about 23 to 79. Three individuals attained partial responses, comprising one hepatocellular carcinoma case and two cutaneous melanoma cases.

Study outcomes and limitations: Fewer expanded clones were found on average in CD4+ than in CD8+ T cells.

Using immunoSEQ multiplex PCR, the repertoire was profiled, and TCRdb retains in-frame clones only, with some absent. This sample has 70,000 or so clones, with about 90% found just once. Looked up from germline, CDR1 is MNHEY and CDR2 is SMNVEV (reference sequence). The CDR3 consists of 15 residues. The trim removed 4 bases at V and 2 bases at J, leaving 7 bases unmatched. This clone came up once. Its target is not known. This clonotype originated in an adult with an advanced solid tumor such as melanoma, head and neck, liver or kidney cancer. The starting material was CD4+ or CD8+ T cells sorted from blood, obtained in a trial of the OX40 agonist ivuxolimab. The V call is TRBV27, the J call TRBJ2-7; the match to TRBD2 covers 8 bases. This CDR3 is CASSWIAGSAYEQYF. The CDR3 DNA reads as TGTGCCAGCAGTTGGATAGCGGGGAGCGCCTACGAGCAGTACTTC.